The rows below give T cell receptor beta chains drawn from one sample of a study of cytomegalovirus exposure and HLA in healthy donors. This table comes from immunoSEQ multiplex PCR, and its TCRdb copy is limited to in-frame clones, with some not included. Found here are 150,000 to 200,000 clones, 75% to 90% of them singletons; the top ten hold roughly 2%. The material sequenced was PBMCs. The source of these receptors is a human donor in good health. Each CDR3 is given with its conserved first and last residue. Each record gives: V gene, D gene, J gene, clone size, CDR3 DNA, CDR3 protein. D genes are given only for firm matches. A row's size may be missing; if present it is once, few, many or a size class.

>TRBV19|TRBD1|TRBJ2-5|-
TGTGCCAGTAGTACGGACAGGGGGCGAGAGACCCAGTACTTC
CASSTDRGRETQYF
>TRBV2|TRBD1|TRBJ1-3|-
TGTGCCAGCAATCCGACAGGGGGAAACACCATATATTTT
CASNPTGGNTIYF
>TRBV25-1|TRBD2|TRBJ2-3|-
TGTGCCAGCAGTGTCATAGCGGGGGGGCTTACAGATACGCAGTATTTT
CASSVIAGGLTDTQYF
>TRBV6-5|TRBD1|TRBJ2-2|-
TGTGCCAGCAGTTACTCGGACAGGGTATCCGGGGAGCTGTTTTTT
CASSYSDRVSGELFF
>TRBV15|-|TRBJ1-5|few
TGTGCCACCAGCAGAGATCCGGCAGGCCATCAGCCCCAGCATTTT
CATSRDPAGHQPQHF
>TRBV5-4|-|TRBJ2-1|-
TGTGCCAGCAGTCAAAGGTCCTCAATAGCGGTATACAATGAGCAGTTCTTC
CASSQRSSIAVYNEQFF
>TRBV11-3|-|TRBJ2-2|-
TGTGCCAGCAGTGGCCGGGAGAGGCCCGGGGAGCTGTTTTTT
CASSGRERPGELFF
>TRBV5-8|-|TRBJ1-2|-
TGTGCCAGCAGCTTCCAAAACTATGGCTACACCTTC
CASSFQNYGYTF
>TRBV6-1|-|TRBJ1-1|few
TGTGCCAGTCGGGACTCTGGGACTGAAGCTTTCTTT
CASRDSGTEAFF
>TRBV7-7|TRBD2|TRBJ2-6|-
TGTGCCAGCAGCTTAGGCGGGGGGCGTGGGGCCAACGTCCTGACTTTC
CASSLGGGRGANVLTF
>TRBV5-1|-|TRBJ2-2|-
TGCGCCAGCAGCTCGGGACTTGAGATTACCGGGGAGCTGTTTTTT
CASSSGLEITGELFF
>TRBV6-6|TRBD1|TRBJ1-2|-
TGTGCCAGCAGTTACTGGACAGGGGGCTATGGCTACACCTTC
CASSYWTGGYGYTF
>TRBV19|TRBD2|TRBJ2-1|-
TGTGCCAGTAGTATAGATAGCGGGGTCCCCGAGCAGTTCTTC
CASSIDSGVPEQFF
>TRBV6-5|-|TRBJ2-7|medium-sized
TGTGCCAGCAGTTACACGACCCTTGACAGCCCCTACGAGCAGTACTTC
CASSYTTLDSPYEQYF
>TRBV7-2|-|TRBJ2-7|-
TGTGCCAGCAGTCCAGTAGGGGATTCAAGGTTATACGAGCAGTACTTC
CASSPVGDSRLYEQYF
>TRBV11-3|-|TRBJ1-3|-
TGTGCCAGCAGCAACAGGGCCCGCACTCTTGGAAACACCATATATTTT
CASSNRARTLGNTIYF
>TRBV4-2|TRBD2|TRBJ2-7|few
TGTGCCAGCAGCCAAGATCGGGTGCTTAGCGGGGGCCTGAGCTCCTACGAGCAGTACTTC
CASSQDRVLSGGLSSYEQYF
>TRBV6-6|TRBD1|TRBJ1-3|-
TGTGCCAGCAGTCGGGACAGGTTGCTCTCTGGAAACACCATATATTTT
CASSRDRLLSGNTIYF
>TRBV2|TRBD2|TRBJ2-3|-
TGTGCCAGCAGAAAAGCGGGGGGGACAGATACGCAGTATTTT
CASRKAGGTDTQYF
>TRBV5-1|-|TRBJ1-2|-
TGCGCCAGCAGCTTGGAAGGACTAGGCAACTATGGCTACACCTTC
CASSLEGLGNYGYTF
>TRBV5-4|-|TRBJ2-4|-
TGTGCCAGCAGCTTGGATAGCTCCAAAAACATTCAGTACTTC
CASSLDSSKNIQYF
>TRBV4-3|-|TRBJ2-3|-
TGCGCCAGCAGCCAAGCCCCAGCGGATAGCACAGATACGCAGTATTTT
CASSQAPADSTDTQYF
>TRBV11-3|TRBD1|TRBJ2-2|-
TGTGCCAGCAGCCTAGGACAGGGTGATGCCGGGGAGCTGTTTTTT
CASSLGQGDAGELFF
>TRBV4-2|-|TRBJ2-3|-
TGTGCCAGCAGCCAAGAATTCCCAGAAACAAGTCCTACAGATACGCAGTATTTT
CASSQEFPETSPTDTQYF
>TRBV19|TRBD2|TRBJ2-1|-
TGTGCCAGTAGCGGGGGGGCCAATGAGCAGTTCTTC
CASSGGANEQFF
>TRBV7-8|-|TRBJ2-7|-
TGTGCCAGCAGCCCCGGGGGCTCCTACGAGCAGTACTTC
CASSPGGSYEQYF
>TRBV7-9|TRBD1|TRBJ1-1|-
TGTGCCAGCAGCTTAGCAAGGGACAGAGTAACGAACACTGAAGCTTTCTTT
CASSLARDRVTNTEAFF
>TRBV7-9|-|TRBJ1-5|-
TGTGCCAGCAGCTTAGCAACGGGGGATCAGCCCCAGCATTTT
CASSLATGDQPQHF
>TRBV7-2|-|TRBJ2-1|-
TGTGCCAGCAGTTCGCGGGGAAGAAGCTCCTACAATGAGCAGTTCTTC
CASSSRGRSSYNEQFF
>TRBV6-5|-|TRBJ1-1|-
TGTGCCAGCAGTTACACCTCAGTGAACACTGAAGCTTTCTTT
CASSYTSVNTEAFF
>TRBV18|-|TRBJ1-1|-
TGTGCCAGCTCACCTACAGGCGGCGGTAACACTGAAGCTTTCTTT
CASSPTGGGNTEAFF
>TRBV11-3|-|TRBJ2-6|-
TGTGCCAGCAGCTACAGGGTGGCTGGGGCCAACGTCCTGACTTTC
CASSYRVAGANVLTF
>TRBV5-1|TRBD2|TRBJ2-5|-
TGCGCCAGCAGCTTGGACTTTAGCGGGGGGTCAGAGACCCAGTACTTC
CASSLDFSGGSETQYF
>TRBV5-5|TRBD1|TRBJ2-7|-
TGTGCCAGCAGCTCCGGGACAGGGGGCTCCTACGAGCAGTACTTC
CASSSGTGGSYEQYF
>TRBV25-1|-|TRBJ2-5|-
TGTGCCAGCAGTGAGACCCGGGACAAGTGCCACTTC
CASSETRDKCHF
>TRBV7-9|TRBD1|TRBJ1-5|-
TGTGCCAGCAGCAAGACAGGGTTAGATCAGCCCCAGCATTTT
CASSKTGLDQPQHF
>TRBV5-1|-|TRBJ1-2|-
TGCGCCAGCAGCTTGACAGGAGTCTATGGCTACACCTTC
CASSLTGVYGYTF
>TRBV7-2|-|TRBJ1-1|few
TGTGCCAGCAGCTACGGAGGAACTGAAGCTTTCTTT
CASSYGGTEAFF
>TRBV7-9|TRBD2|TRBJ2-3|few
TGTTCCAGCAGCAAGGGGACTAGCGGGGGGGGAGATACGCAGTATTTT
CSSSKGTSGGGDTQYF
>TRBV10-3|TRBD1|TRBJ1-1|-
TGTGCCATCAGGGTGACAGGGGAGAACACTGAAGCTTTCTTT
CAIRVTGENTEAFF
>TRBV7-2|-|TRBJ2-7|-
TGTGCCAGCAGCAAAGGGGTCACTTACGAGCAGTACTTC
CASSKGVTYEQYF
>TRBV4-1|-|TRBJ2-1|-
TGCGCCAGCAGCCAAGCTAGCGACTCCTACAATGAGCAGTTCTTC
CASSQASDSYNEQFF